This TCR beta chain emerged from a study of cytomegalovirus exposure and HLA in healthy donors. About the research overall: The platform used for the 100 to 150 validation repertoires matched that of the roughly 670 first-cohort repertoires, a later analysis reported.

Profiled with immunoSEQ multiplex PCR; TCRdb holds only in-frame clones, not every one. The repertoire holds some 210,000 clones, with 87% as singletons. Whole-study findings and limits: The TCR clusters that emerged in the first cohort tended, a later analysis found, to co-occur in the approximately 130 validation repertoires. A few chains tied to CMV proved CMV antigen-specific in vitro. A list of around 160 TCR beta chains associated with cytomegalovirus was given.

The CDR3 covers 12 residues. V lost 10 bases and J lost 4, with 13 bases in between. Germline V gene lookup returns CDR1 LNHDA and CDR2 SQIVND (reference sequence). With respect to this clone: The antigen remains unidentified.

The receptor was derived from a woman aged 18-29 years in good health and CMV-seropositive. The chain links TRBV19 to TRBJ1-1; no clear D gene. Sequenced material: PBMCs. The chain's CDR3 is CATSAGSTEAFF. CDR3 in DNA: TGTGCCACCTCTGCGGGGTCCACTGAAGCTTTCTTT.